These 30 T cell receptor beta chains share one sample of origin, sequenced in a study of blood T cell repertoires in COVID-19. Assay used: immunoSEQ multiplex PCR; TCRdb lists only in-frame clones, some missing. The sample shows approximately 240,000 clones, roughly nine tenths of them seen only once. Material for sequencing was PBMCs or T cells enriched from blood (not recorded which). The receptors originated from a woman in her fifties or sixties in a cohort exposed to, infected with or recovered from COVID-19 (not recorded which).

This chain joins TRBV28 and TRBJ1-1, with a possible D match to TRBD1 (5 bases). The length of the CDR3 is 12 residues. The V gene's germline CDR1 is MDHEN and CDR2 SYDVKM. In DNA, the CDR3 is TGTGTCTCCGGGGGTCGAACGGCTGAAGCTTTCTTT. It yields the protein CVSGGRTAEAFF. Drawing the rest from reference TRBV28 and TRBJ1-1, the complete variable domain is DVKVTQSSRYLVKRTGEKVFLECVQDMDHENMFWYRQDPGLGLRLIYFSYDVKMKEKGDIPEGYSVSREKKERFSLILESASTNQTSMYLCVSGGRTAEAFFGQGTRLTVV.

This clone showed up just a few times. The chain uses TRBV11-2 and TRBJ1-5; D is uncertain. The germline CDR1 and CDR2 sequences are SGHAT and FQNNGV. The CDR3 extends over 15 amino acids. The germline V and J ends were trimmed by 2 bases and 1 base, with 9 bases remaining between them. CDR3 coding DNA: TGTGCCAGCAGCTTATGGGCGGGGAGCAATCAGCCCCAGCATTTT. Residues: CASSLWAGSNQPQHF.

This clone was picked up one time. The gene calls are TRBV4-3 and TRBJ1-4; D remains ambiguous. Germline CDR1 is LGHNA and CDR2 is YSLEER. The CDR3 covers 16 residues. Trimming left V 0 bases short and J 7 bases short, with 15 bases between. CDR3 in DNA: TGCGCCAGCAGCCAAGAACCGAGAAGGAGAAGTGAAAAACTGTTTTTT. Translating gives CASSQEPRRRSEKLFF.

This clone came up a few times. The chain combines TRBV27 with TRBJ2-3; 8 positions agree with TRBD1. Unmatched junction bases numbered 19, after V lost 7 bases and J lost 1 base. The V gene's germline CDR1 is MNHEY and CDR2 SMNVEV (reference sequence). This CDR3 has 19 amino acids. Written as DNA, the CDR3 is TGTGCCAGCAAGATGACGAACAGGGGGTTGTTATTCGGCACAGATACGCAGTATTTT. Translating it yields CASKMTNRGLLFGTDTQYF.

The chain combines TRBV28 with TRBJ1-1, with D possibly being TRBD1 (6 bases). Germline values: CDR1 MDHEN, CDR2 SYDVKM. This CDR3 spans 14 amino acids. Trimming took 7 bases from V and 4 from J, leaving 16 bases between them. CDR3 loop: CASTAGGRVTEAFF. The CDR3 DNA reads as TGTGCCAGCACGGCGGGGGGGCGGGTCACTGAAGCTTTCTTT.

This clone was observed a handful of times. The rearrangement uses TRBV7-9 and TRBJ1-1; TRBD1 is a possible D gene (6 bases). With 1 base removed from V and 1 base from J, the gap between germline ends came to 10 bases. The CDR3 contains 15 residues. Germline CDR1 and CDR2: SEHNR and FQNEAQ (reference sequence). In DNA form, the CDR3 reads TGTGCCAGCAGCTTAGAGGGGGTCCAGAACACTGAAGCTTTCTTT. This encodes CASSLEGVQNTEAFF.

This clone was found once. This sequence joins TRBV5-1 and TRBJ1-1; D is ambiguous. With 2 bases removed from V and 1 base from J, the gap between germline ends came to 6 bases. The CDR3 length is 13 residues. Germline V gives CDR1 SGHRS, CDR2 YFSETQ. The CDR3 DNA sequence: TGCGCCAGCAGCTTTACAGAGAACACTGAAGCTTTCTTT. The encoded protein is CASSFTENTEAFF.

The chain couples TRBV7-8 to TRBJ1-5; D may be TRBD1 (5 bases). The CDR3 covers 16 residues. The V gene's germline CDR1 is SGHVS and CDR2 FQNEAQ. Trimming removed 5 bases from V and 4 bases from J, with 18 bases in between. Here the CDR3 reads CASSPPPDSLNQPQHF. The CDR3 bases are TGTGCCAGCAGCCCCCCCCCAGACAGCCTTAATCAGCCCCAGCATTTT. Full variable domain (rest looked up from reference TRBV7-8 and TRBJ1-5): GAGVSQSPRYKVAKRGQDVALRCDPISGHVSLFWYQQALGQGPEFLTYFQNEAQLDKSGLPSDRFFAERPEGSVSTLKIQRTQQEDSAVYLCASSPPPDSLNQPQHFGDGTRLSIL.

The chain carries TRBV10-3 and TRBJ1-3; tentatively, D is TRBD1 (6 bases). V shed 8 bases and J shed 8 bases, with 16 bases lying between them. In germline, CDR1 is ENHRY, CDR2 SYGVKD. The CDR3 spans 13 residues. Here the CDR3 DNA reads TGTGCCATCCCAGGACAGACCTGGGACACCATATATTTT. This encodes CAIPGQTWDTIYF.

The chain has TRBV7-2 and TRBJ2-3; 11 nucleotides match TRBD1. Germline CDR1 and CDR2: SGHTA and FQGNSA. This CDR3 region has 18 residues. J lost 0 bases, V lost 8 bases, and 13 bases had no gene match. CDR3 coding DNA: TGTGCCAGCTCCCCGGGACAGGGGGTTGCATCTAGCACAGATACGCAGTATTTT. This sequence encodes CASSPGQGVASSTDTQYF.

The chain couples TRBV18 to TRBJ1-3, with 8 bases matching TRBD1. Germline V gene sequence: CDR1 KGHSH, CDR2 LQKENI. The CDR3 runs 17 residues. J lost 0 bases, V lost 0 bases, and 4 bases had no gene match. This chain's CDR3 is CASSPPSGGISGNTIYF. CDR3 coding DNA: TGTGCCAGCTCACCACCGTCAGGGGGCATCTCTGGAAACACCATATATTTT.

This clone was observed a handful of times. The chain has TRBV3-1 (or the pseudogene TRBV3-2) and TRBJ1-6, with TRBD1 as a possible D gene (5 bases). The CDR3 has 14 residues. V dropped 1 base and J dropped 8 bases, with 9 bases sitting between them. Germline V CDR1 and CDR2: LGHDT, YNNKEL (reference sequence). The CDR3 sequence: CASSQGTGDSPLHF. CDR3 bases: TGTGCCAGCAGCCAAGGAACAGGCGATTCACCCCTCCACTTT.

Regarding this clone: This likely came from a read error, as a far larger clone is one base away. The sample has other DNA sequences that encode this CDR3 too. The chain's CDR3 is CASSLGQGAYEQYF. In DNA form, the CDR3 reads TGCGCCAGCAGCTTGGGACAGGGGGCCTACGAGCAGTACTTC. V and J are TRBV5-1 and TRBJ2-7; 9 positions agree with TRBD1. Germline V CDR1 and CDR2: SGHRS, YFSETQ. After removal of 0 bases from V and 2 bases from J, the junction contained 0 bases not matched to a gene. There are 14 residues in the CDR3.

The chain uses TRBV3-1 (or the pseudogene TRBV3-2) and TRBJ1-2; 7 bases align to TRBD1. CDR1 and CDR2 from the germline V gene are LGHDT and YNNKEL (reference sequence). The length of the CDR3 is 13 residues. V trimming: 5 bases; J trimming: 5 bases; junction bases outside the gene matches: 5. CDR3 sequence reads: CASSRGGAYGYTF. The DNA for the CDR3 is TGTGCCAGCAGCAGAGGGGGCGCTTATGGCTACACCTTC.

The genes are TRBV11-2 and TRBJ2-3; 10 bases are a match to TRBD1. CDR3 length: 15 residues. Trimming at V came to 5 bases and at J to 5 bases, leaving 7 bases not matched to a gene. Germline CDR1 is SGHAT and CDR2 is FQNNGV. The CDR3 loop reads CASSRTGGSGDTQYF. DNA of the CDR3: TGTGCCAGCAGCCGGACAGGGGGTTCGGGAGATACGCAGTATTTT.

The J gene is TRBJ1-2, the V gene TRBV19; a weak D match, TRBD1 (5 bases). CDR1 is LNHDA and CDR2 is SQIVND in the germline V gene (reference sequence). The length of the CDR3 is 15 residues. V lost 1 base to trimming and J lost 8 bases, with 17 bases between them. The CDR3 DNA is TGTGCCAGTAGTATAGCCCCCGGGACTCCGAGGGGCTACACCTTC. It codes for CASSIAPGTPRGYTF. Drawing the rest from reference TRBV19 and TRBJ1-2, the complete variable domain is DGGITQSPKYLFRKEGQNVTLSCEQNLNHDAMYWYRQDPGQGLRLIYYSQIVNDFQKGDIAEGYSVSREKKESFPLTVTSAQKNPTAFYLCASSIAPGTPRGYTFGSGTRLTVV.

The chain employs TRBV19 and TRBJ1-6, with 7 bases fitting TRBD1. V trimming: 3 bases; J trimming: 3 bases; junction bases outside the gene matches: 5. In germline, CDR1 is LNHDA, CDR2 SQIVND (reference sequence). CDR3 length: 16 residues. In nucleotides, the CDR3 is TGTGCCAGTAGTATCGAGGGACAGATCTATAATTCACCCCTCCACTTT. Protein sequence: CASSIEGQIYNSPLHF.

The genes are TRBV19 and TRBJ2-7; possible D gene TRBD2, 6 bases. Looked up from germline, CDR1 is LNHDA and CDR2 is SQIVND (reference sequence). V lost 0 bases, J lost 2 bases, and 11 bases lay in between. The CDR3 covers 15 residues. CDR3 region: CASSIERRGTYEQYF. As DNA, the CDR3 is TGTGCCAGTAGTATAGAACGACGGGGGACCTACGAGCAGTACTTC.

The genes are TRBV25-1 and TRBJ2-1; tentative D call: TRBD2 (6 bases). Germline V gene lookup returns CDR1 MGHDK and CDR2 SYGVNS. V dropped 2 bases and J dropped 4 bases, with 12 bases sitting between them. The CDR3 contains 15 residues. CDR3 region: CASSERAGIYNEQFF. The CDR3 region has the DNA TGTGCCAGCAGTGAACGGGCGGGGATTTACAATGAGCAGTTCTTC.

V is TRBV9 and J is TRBJ1-4; D is unclear. The CDR3 loop spans 17 amino acids. With 5 bases removed from V and 7 bases from J, the gap between germline ends came to 24 bases. Per germline, CDR1 SGDLS and CDR2 YYNGEE. The CDR3 DNA is TGTGCCAGCAGTGATGGTACAGAAACTCGAATGGGTGAAAAACTGTTTTTT. Translation: CASSDGTETRMGEKLFF.

The gene calls are TRBV18 and TRBJ2-1; 8 bases fit TRBD1. The CDR3 is made up of 16 amino acids. Looked up from germline, CDR1 is KGHSH and CDR2 is LQKENI. V was clipped by 2 bases and J by 6 bases; unmatched bases: 9. CDR3 DNA sequence: TGTGCCAGCTCACCAGGGGCCCAGGGGGCCCTCAATGAGCAGTTCTTC. As protein: CASSPGAQGALNEQFF. Based on the CDR3 plus reference TRBV18 and TRBJ2-1, the full variable domain is NAGVMQNPRHLVRRRGQEARLRCSPMKGHSHVYWYRQLPEEGLKFMVYLQKENIIDESGMPKERFSAEFPKEGPSILRIQQVVRGDSAAYFCASSPGAQGALNEQFFGPGTRLTVL.

The genes are TRBV4-1 and TRBJ2-7; D gene unclear. Germline CDR1 is MGHRA and CDR2 is YSYEKL. Trimming shortened V by 2 bases and J by 5 bases, and 10 bases separated the two germline ends. This CDR3 comprises 13 residues. Here the CDR3 DNA reads TGCGCCAGCAGCCAATTCGGTGCCCACGAGCAGTACTTC. Protein: CASSQFGAHEQYF.

The chain is built from TRBV5-1 and TRBJ2-2; 9 positions agree with TRBD1. Trimming cost V 6 bases and J 9 bases; bases outside gene matches: 15. CDR3 length equals 16 residues. Germline V lookup: CDR1 SGHRS, CDR2 YFSETQ. For the CDR3, the DNA is TGCGCCAGCACCCCCGTACCGGGACAGGGTCCGAGGGAGCTGTTTTTT. It codes for CASTPVPGQGPRELFF.

The chain joins TRBV12-3 or TRBV12-4 to TRBJ1-2, with D possibly matching TRBD1 (5 bases). Trimming stripped 6 bases from V and 4 bases from J, with 9 bases between. The CDR3 runs 12 residues. The DNA for the CDR3 is TGTGCCAGCAGGGTAGACAGCTATGGCTACACCTTC. Translation gives CASRVDSYGYTF.

The J gene is TRBJ1-4, the V gene TRBV19, with 9 nucleotides matching TRBD1. The CDR3 runs to 16 residues. Per the germline V gene, CDR1 is LNHDA and CDR2 is SQIVND (reference sequence). The V and J ends lost 3 bases and 5 bases, in that order; junction bases with no gene match: 7. The CDR3, as DNA: TGTGCCAGTAGTATGACCACCGGACAGGGGAATGAAAAACTGTTTTTT. Protein: CASSMTTGQGNEKLFF.

V is TRBV7-2 and J is TRBJ2-1; no clear D gene. The CDR3 is 13 amino acids. Trimming shortened V by 3 bases and J by 6 bases, and 9 bases separated the two germline ends. Germline lookup yields CDR1 SGHTA and CDR2 FQGNSA. This CDR3 is CASSFQLTNEQFF. In nucleotides, the CDR3 is TGTGCCAGCAGCTTCCAACTAACCAATGAGCAGTTCTTC.

V is TRBV3-1 (or the pseudogene TRBV3-2) and J is TRBJ1-2; possibly TRBD1 for D (6 bases). CDR1 and CDR2 (germline): LGHDT, YNNKEL (reference sequence). Trimming took off 1 base at V and 6 bases at J, with 12 bases between the two ends. The CDR3 is 14 residues long. The CDR3 nucleotides read TGTGCCAGCAGCCAAGGGATCGCAGGGGATGGCTACACCTTC. It specifies CASSQGIAGDGYTF.

The rearrangement joins TRBV3-1 (or the pseudogene TRBV3-2) to TRBJ1-1; a weak D match, TRBD1 (6 bases). Trimming took off 5 bases at V and 8 bases at J, with 21 bases between the two ends. The CDR3 has 15 amino acids. The germline gives CDR1 LGHDT, CDR2 YNNKEL (reference sequence). For the CDR3, the DNA is TGTGCCAGCAGCTCCGCCGGGGGGGGCGCGAGGGAAGCTTTCTTT. Translating gives CASSSAGGGAREAFF.

This chain links TRBV29-1 with TRBJ1-1, with 9 bases identical to TRBD1. This CDR3 is built from 13 residues. Losses at the gene ends were 6 bases for V and 3 bases for J; bases not matched to a gene: 5. Germline CDR1 reads SQVTM; CDR2 reads ANQGSEA. The CDR3 DNA is TGCAGCGTCGGCAGGACAGGGGACACTGAAGCTTTCTTT. This codes for CSVGRTGDTEAFF. The variable domain in full, with the rest retrieved from reference TRBV29-1 and TRBJ1-1, is SAVISQKPSRDICQRGTSLTIQCQVDSQVTMMFWYRQQPGQSLTLIATANQGSEATYESGFVIDKFPISRPNLTFSTLTVSNMSPEDSSIYLCSVGRTGDTEAFFGQGTRLTVV.

The chain uses TRBV15 and TRBJ1-2, with D maybe TRBD1 (6 bases). V lost 4 bases and J 4 bases, leaving 13 bases between the germline ends. CDR1 is LNHNV, CDR2 YYDKDF, per germline (reference sequence). The CDR3 contains 14 residues. CDR3 amino acids: CATSTGRGGYGYTF. The CDR3 DNA is TGTGCCACCAGCACCGGCAGGGGCGGCTATGGCTACACCTTC.